This entry features one T cell receptor beta chain sequence. V shed 7 bases and J shed 4 bases, with 19 bases lying between them. CDR1 MDHEN and CDR2 SYDVKM come from the germline V gene. This CDR3 spans 15 amino acids. Measured with immunoSEQ multiplex PCR; TCRdb has only the in-frame clones, and not every one. The table records 250,000 to 350,000 clones, 84% of them present only once. Followed over time, Seattle patients had been enrolled while infection was active. This entry is derived from a study of blood T cell repertoires in COVID-19. In the study overall: Whether acute or convalescent, the COVID-19 samples came from the United States, Italy and Spain. In each case, the material was cDNA or gDNA derived from T cells, B-cell-depleted T cells, or PBMCs.

This chain links TRBV28 with TRBJ1-1; D perhaps matches TRBD1 (5 bases). This sequence was found in a human donor with COVID-19, enrolled during active disease. The donor label of this sample is uncertain. Specimen: peripheral blood. CDR3 DNA: TGTGCCAGCATAAAGGTTCGGGGGAAGCGCACTGAAGCTTTCTTT. Translated, it gives CASIKVRGKRTEAFF.